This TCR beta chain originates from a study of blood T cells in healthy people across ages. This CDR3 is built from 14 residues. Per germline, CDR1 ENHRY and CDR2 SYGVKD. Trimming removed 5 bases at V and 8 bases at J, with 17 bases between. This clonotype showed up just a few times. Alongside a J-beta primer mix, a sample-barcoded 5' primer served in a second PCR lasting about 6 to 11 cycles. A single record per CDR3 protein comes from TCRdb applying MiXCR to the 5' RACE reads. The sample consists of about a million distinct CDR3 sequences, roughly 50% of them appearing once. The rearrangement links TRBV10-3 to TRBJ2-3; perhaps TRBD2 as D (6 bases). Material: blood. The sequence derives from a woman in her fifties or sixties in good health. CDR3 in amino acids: CAISRDLGVVTQYF. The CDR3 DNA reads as TGTGCCATCAGTCGGGACTTAGGTGTTGTTACGCAGTATTTT.